The 16 T cell receptor beta chains in this list originate from one sample, sequenced in a study of blood T cell repertoires in COVID-19. Data came from immunoSEQ multiplex PCR; TCRdb stores just in-frame clones and leaves some out. Of 100,000 to 110,000 clones in the sample, approximately 80% were seen once. The source material was peripheral blood. The receptors shown here come from a man aged 45-60 years with active or convalescent COVID-19.

This clone has only one observation. DNA for the CDR3: TGTGCCAGCAGCTTAGTGGCGGCCGAGTTGGAGACCCAGTACTTC. Amino acids: CASSLVAAELETQYF. The chain links TRBV7-6 to TRBJ2-5; no clear D gene. There are 15 residues in the CDR3. Germline V gene lookup returns CDR1 SGHVS and CDR2 FNYEAQ. Trimming left V 1 base short and J 5 bases short, with 14 bases between.

The J gene is TRBJ2-7, the V gene TRBV9, with 7 bases aligning to TRBD2. With 4 bases clipped from V and 3 bases from J, the junction kept 10 bases outside the gene matches. This CDR3 has 15 residues. Germline lookup yields CDR1 SGDLS and CDR2 YYNGEE. The CDR3 nucleotides read TGTGCCAGCAGCCCCGTCGCTGGCGGGAGCTACGAGCAGTACTTC. This encodes CASSPVAGGSYEQYF.

This chain joins TRBV30 and TRBJ1-6; possible D gene TRBD1, 5 bases. V lost 1 base and J 4 bases, leaving 5 bases between the germline ends. The CDR3 totals 13 residues. CDR1 GTSNPN and CDR2 SVGIG come from the germline V gene (reference sequence). In nucleotides, the CDR3 is TGTGCCTGGAGTGAGGGGTATAATTCACCCCTCCACTTT. It yields the protein CAWSEGYNSPLHF. The whole variable domain, filled in from reference TRBV30 and TRBJ1-6, reads SQTIHQWPATLVQPVGSPLSLECTVEGTSNPNLYWYRQAAGRGLQLLFYSVGIGQISSEVPQNLSASRPQDRQFILSSKKLLLSDSGFYLCAWSEGYNSPLHFGNGTRLTVT.

The V and J genes are TRBV2 and TRBJ1-2; TRBD1 matches at 8 bases. The CDR3 runs 13 residues. The J segment lost 6 bases and the V segment lost 6 bases, leaving 6 bases of the junction unmatched. CDR1 is SNHLY, CDR2 FYNNEI, per germline. CDR3: CASSADRDDGYTF. Here the CDR3 DNA reads TGTGCCAGCAGCGCGGACAGGGACGATGGCTACACCTTC.

The chain has TRBV10-1 and TRBJ2-7; the match to TRBD2 covers 7 bases. Germline assignment: CDR1 WNHNN and CDR2 SYGVQD (reference sequence). The CDR3 totals 15 residues. Trimming removed 10 bases from V and 2 bases from J; junction bases left unmatched: 14. CDR3 DNA: TGCGCCACTTCGTCCCGGCGGGAGACGACCTACGAGCAGTACTTC. Amino acids: CATSSRRETTYEQYF.

The V call is TRBV30, the J call TRBJ2-3, with TRBD1 matching 7 bases. This CDR3 is built from 15 residues. CDR1 GTSNPN and CDR2 SVGIG come from the germline V gene (reference sequence). V gave up 4 bases and J gave up 3 bases; unmatched junction bases: 10. The DNA for the CDR3 is TGTGCCTGGACCCGGGGTAGGGGGCGAACAGATACGCAGTATTTT. Amino acids: CAWTRGRGRTDTQYF. Filled out from reference TRBV30 and TRBJ2-3, the complete variable domain reads SQTIHQWPATLVQPVGSPLSLECTVEGTSNPNLYWYRQAAGRGLQLLFYSVGIGQISSEVPQNLSASRPQDRQFILSSKKLLLSDSGFYLCAWTRGRGRTDTQYFGPGTRLTVL.

The V call is TRBV11-2, the J call TRBJ2-2; D possibly corresponds to TRBD2 (6 bases). Trimming left V 5 bases short and J 4 bases short, with 17 bases between. CDR3 size: 16 residues. Per germline, CDR1 SGHAT and CDR2 FQNNGV. CDR3 region: CASSPFGSISTGELFF. The CDR3, as DNA: TGTGCCAGCAGCCCATTCGGGAGTATTAGCACCGGGGAGCTGTTTTTT.

There are a few counts of this clone. CDR3 coding DNA: TGTGCCACCAGCCAGGCCGGAACGGACGAGCAGTACTTC. Translated, it gives CATSQAGTDEQYF. The chain couples TRBV24-1 to TRBJ2-7; D is unclear. The length of the CDR3 is 13 residues. Trimming removed 7 bases from V and 5 bases from J, with 14 bases in between. Germline CDR1 is KGHDR and CDR2 is SFDVKD.

V usage is TRBV28 and J usage is TRBJ2-1; 12 bases match TRBD1. J was trimmed by 8 bases and V by 4 bases; bases with no gene match: 12. This CDR3 contains 17 residues. CDR1 is MDHEN, CDR2 SYDVKM, per germline. The CDR3 here is CASSSLGTGQGADEQFF. CDR3 coding DNA: TGTGCCAGCAGTTCCCTAGGTACGGGACAGGGGGCGGATGAGCAGTTCTTC.

This clone has only a few counts. The genes are TRBV18 and TRBJ1-4, with 9 bases matching TRBD1. Germline V gene sequence: CDR1 KGHSH, CDR2 LQKENI. This CDR3 region has 15 residues. With V trimmed by 6 bases and J by 3 bases, 5 bases remained unmatched. The CDR3 DNA is TGTGCCAGCTCCGCGAGGGACAGGGCTAATGAAAAACTGTTTTTT. This gives the protein CASSARDRANEKLFF. The full variable domain, rest sourced from reference TRBV18 and TRBJ1-4, is NAGVMQNPRHLVRRRGQEARLRCSPMKGHSHVYWYRQLPEEGLKFMVYLQKENIIDESGMPKERFSAEFPKEGPSILRIQQVVRGDSAAYFCASSARDRANEKLFFGSGTQLSVL.

The gene calls are TRBV11-2 and TRBJ1-1, with D possibly being TRBD1 (6 bases). Germline V CDR1 and CDR2: SGHAT, FQNNGV. This CDR3 contains 14 residues. The V gene lost 5 bases and the J gene lost 2 bases, with 12 bases spanning the gap. The CDR3 spells CASSARTDNTEAFF. CDR3 nucleotide sequence: TGTGCCAGCAGCGCCCGGACAGATAACACTGAAGCTTTCTTT.

The chain recombines TRBV20-1 with TRBJ2-1; D gene ambiguous. V lost 3 bases to trimming and J lost 0 bases, with 9 bases between them. The CDR3 totals 14 residues. The germline V gene encodes CDR1 DFQATT and CDR2 SNEGSKA (reference sequence). DNA for the CDR3: TGCAGTGCTAGTAGCCCTTACTCCTACAATGAGCAGTTCTTC. It encodes CSASSPYSYNEQFF.

This sequence joins TRBV5-1 and TRBJ2-7; maybe TRBD1 (5 bases). Germline V lookup: CDR1 SGHRS, CDR2 YFSETQ. This CDR3 region has 14 residues. Trimming shortened V by 3 bases and J by 6 bases, and 16 bases separated the two germline ends. The CDR3 DNA follows: TGCGCCAGCAGCTCGACAGTACCCCCGGGCGAGCAGTACTTC. Its protein is CASSSTVPPGEQYF.

The V gene is TRBV6-5, the J gene TRBJ1-1; unclear D gene. V lost 5 bases, J lost 1 base, and 8 bases lay in between. Germline V gene sequence: CDR1 MNHEY, CDR2 SVGAGI. This CDR3 spans 13 amino acids. CDR3 sequence: CASSRLGNTEAFF. Here the CDR3 DNA reads TGTGCCAGCAGTAGACTGGGGAACACTGAAGCTTTCTTT.

This clone was counted once. The V call is TRBV30, the J call TRBJ1-1, with 7 bases lining up with TRBD1. The CDR3 is 13 amino acids. CDR1 is GTSNPN, CDR2 SVGIG, per germline (reference sequence). Trimming took 3 bases from V and 4 from J; bases not matched to a gene: 5. The CDR3 DNA sequence: TGTGCCTGGAGGTCCCCAGGGGGCACTGAAGCTTTCTTT. It codes for CAWRSPGGTEAFF.

The rearrangement uses TRBV28 and TRBJ2-5, with D perhaps TRBD1 (5 bases). V was cut by 3 bases and J by 5 bases, with 10 bases left in between. Germline CDR1 reads MDHEN; CDR2 reads SYDVKM. The CDR3 contains 13 residues. This CDR3 is CASSLVGRETQYF. As DNA, the CDR3 is TGTGCCAGCAGTTTGGTGGGGCGGGAGACCCAGTACTTC.